This entry describes one T cell receptor beta chain. The antigen is unknown. Germline V gives CDR1 LNHDA, CDR2 SQIVND (reference sequence). Trimming at V came to 4 bases and at J to 3 bases, leaving 2 bases not matched to a gene. The length of the CDR3 is 14 residues. The study reverse transcribed the entire isolated RNA, so it sequenced expressed TCRB transcripts. Profiling relied on immunoSEQ multiplex PCR, and the TCRdb table lists in-frame clones only, not all of them. The table shows fewer than 250,000 clones, with over 8.5% occurring only once. The data stem from a study of beta chain features in type 1 diabetes. Study-level results: Shorter TCRB CDR3s, moderately but significantly so, were found in Type 1 diabetes patients in all four CD4+ subsets.

The chain links TRBV19 to TRBJ2-7; 11 bases align to TRBD1. The sequence came from a woman between 18 and 29 years old in good health. The sequenced sample was naive CD4+ T cells from blood. In DNA, the CDR3 is TGTGCCAGTAGTAAGGGACAGGGGGGCTACGAGCAGTACTTC. Protein sequence: CASSKGQGGYEQYF.